This T cell receptor beta chain was sequenced for a study of blood T cell repertoires in COVID-19 (dated by TCRdb to 2020 to 2021). About the full investigation: Collaborator samples came from the United States, Italy and Spain and covered acute and convalescent phases of COVID-19. The material from the prospective study consisted of cDNA or gDNA derived from T cells, B-cell-depleted T cells, or PBMCs. The dataset comprised deeply sampled blood TCRbeta repertoires from subjects exposed to, actively infected with, or recovered from COVID-19. A freely available public database, intended as a resource for researchers studying the immune response to SARS-CoV-2, is where the repertoires were released. The samples were drawn from two sources: the first 160 participants of the ongoing ImmuneRACE study, and over 1,000 subjects contributed by 6 global collaborators. A de-identified subject ID, COVID-19 status, age in years and sex were almost always included in the sample metadata. Where available, HLA class I and class II types were obtained from metadata supplied by the sample provider rather than from assay-based typing. The full study reports these points: Clinical and demographic metadata were provided uncurated, with the amount varying by source and participant.

Each collaborating institution followed its own protocols to collect whole blood in K2EDTA tubes. For TCRbeta analysis, collaborator samples were shipped as frozen whole blood, as isolated PBMCs, or as DNA extracted from either sample type. The immunoSEQ Assay, a bias-controlled multiplex PCR, was used to amplify TCRbeta CDR3 regions from genomic DNA. From the authors' description of their analysis: The number of nucleated cells in each sample was estimated from the amplification of reference gene primers within the assay. To quantify the absolute abundance of each unique TCRbeta CDR3 rearrangement, sequence reads were collapsed and filtered. For each sample, productive Simpson clonality was calculated as the square root of Simpson's diversity index across productive rearrangements. TCRdb's version of the immuneACCESS table is confined to in-frame rearrangements and falls short of the full clone set. An unresolved V gene accounts for under half of the shortfall where checked; the remainder is of unknown origin. V, J and clone size are those of that table, while D and trimming were read from the DNA. This sample lists about 130,000 clones; over 70% were detected once. Of the sample, over 35% is held by the ten largest clones.

Comment on this clone: Which antigen it targets is not known. No base-level quality is on record; no much larger clone is a single base apart.

The CDR3 covers 16 residues, taking in both the cysteine and the phenylalanine. Just the 48-base CDR3 DNA is kept, in frame starting at base 1. From a lookup of the germline V gene (reference sequence), CDR1 and CDR2 are SGHNT and YYREEE. V was cut back by 4 bases and J by 3 bases, leaving a gap of 19 bases between them. The sequence came from a human donor in a cohort sampled during active COVID-19. Sequencing used peripheral blood. The rearranged chain carries TRBV5-4 and TRBJ1-2, with TRBD1 perhaps the D gene, on 6 matching bases. For the CDR3, the sequence is CASSPTSGGLYYGYTF. The base sequence is TGTGCCAGCAGCCCCACCTCGGGGGGGCTGTACTATGGCTACACCTTC.